What follows are 28 T cell receptor beta chains derived from one specimen sequenced in a study of siplizumab effects on memory and regulatory T cells. TCRdb's copy holds only in-frame clones and misses some; the assay was immunoSEQ multiplex PCR. The sample gives more than 90,000 clones, roughly 94% of which show up once; 1% to 1.5% is in the top ten. Sequencing used non-Treg CD4+ T cells sorted from blood. The receptors stem from a human donor in good health.

The chain uses TRBV28 and TRBJ1-5; D uncertain. The CDR3 runs 11 residues. Trimming stripped 3 bases from V and 8 bases from J, with 5 bases between. CDR1 and CDR2 (germline): MDHEN, SYDVKM. CDR3 sequence reads: CASSLREPQHF. As DNA, the CDR3 is TGTGCCAGCAGTTTGAGGGAGCCCCAGCATTTT. Variable domain in full (rest from reference TRBV28 and TRBJ1-5): DVKVTQSSRYLVKRTGEKVFLECVQDMDHENMFWYRQDPGLGLRLIYFSYDVKMKEKGDIPEGYSVSREKKERFSLILESASTNQTSMYLCASSLREPQHFGDGTRLSIL.

The chain links TRBV11-3 to TRBJ2-2, with D perhaps TRBD1 or TRBD2 (6 bases each). V shed 5 bases and J shed 13 bases, with 20 bases lying between them. The CDR3 consists of 14 residues. Germline-derived CDR1 and CDR2 are SGHNT and YENEEA. CDR3 in amino acids: CASSPRGKGGVLFF. CDR3 bases: TGTGCCAGCAGCCCCCGGGGGAAGGGGGGAGTGCTGTTTTTT. Full variable domain (outside the CDR3, taken from reference TRBV11-3 and TRBJ2-2): EAGVVQSPRYKIIEKKQPVAFWCNPISGHNTLYWYLQNLGQGPELLIRYENEEAVDDSQLPKDRFSAERLKGVDSTLKIQPAELGDSAVYLCASSPRGKGGVLFFGEGSRLTVL.

This chain connects TRBV13 to TRBJ2-7; D could derive from TRBD1 or TRBD2 (6 bases each). The CDR3 length is 14 residues. Trimming left V 1 base short and J 3 bases short, with 10 bases between. The germline V gene encodes CDR1 PRHDT and CDR2 FYEKMQ (reference sequence). The chain's CDR3 is CASSLEGGIYEQYF. Here the CDR3 DNA reads TGTGCCAGCAGCTTAGAAGGGGGGATCTACGAGCAGTACTTC.

J is TRBJ2-7 and V is TRBV19; TRBD2 is a possible D gene (5 bases). The CDR3 runs 15 residues. Germline lookup yields CDR1 LNHDA and CDR2 SQIVND (reference sequence). V lost 7 bases, J lost 3 bases, and 19 bases lay in between. In DNA form, the CDR3 reads TGTGCCAGTAAACAATCGGGATCGGCTTTCTACGAGCAGTACTTC. It is translated as CASKQSGSAFYEQYF.

This clone was observed once. This sequence joins TRBV19 and TRBJ2-7; 10 bases match TRBD2. V lost 4 bases and J lost 3; bases outside the gene matches: 6. CDR1 is LNHDA, CDR2 SQIVND, per germline (reference sequence). CDR3 length equals 15 residues. The CDR3: CASSTPGLALYEQYF. For the CDR3, the DNA is TGTGCCAGTAGTACCCCGGGACTAGCGCTCTACGAGCAGTACTTC. Filled out from reference TRBV19 and TRBJ2-7, the complete variable domain reads DGGITQSPKYLFRKEGQNVTLSCEQNLNHDAMYWYRQDPGQGLRLIYYSQIVNDFQKGDIAEGYSVSREKKESFPLTVTSAQKNPTAFYLCASSTPGLALYEQYFGPGTRLTVT.

The CDR3 region has the DNA TGTGCCAGCAGCCCGACAGCAGATACGCAGTATTTT. Its protein is CASSPTADTQYF. The V and J genes are TRBV5-5 and TRBJ2-3; D perhaps matches TRBD1 (5 bases). Per the germline V gene, CDR1 is SGHKS and CDR2 is YYEKEE (reference sequence). This CDR3 has 12 residues. Trimming shortened V by 4 bases and J by 4 bases, and 7 bases separated the two germline ends.

The CDR3 nucleotides are TGTGCCTCTGGGGGTAACGACTTCTACAATGAGCAGTTCTTC. This gives the protein CASGGNDFYNEQFF. This rearrangement joins TRBV6-6 to TRBJ2-1; TRBD1 or TRBD2 may be the D gene (5 bases each). V was shortened by 11 bases and J by 3 bases, with 17 bases between the two germline ends. The CDR3 sequence is 14 residues long. CDR1 MNHNY and CDR2 SVGAGI come from the germline V gene (reference sequence).

V and J are TRBV6-6 and TRBJ1-2; 10 bases are a match to TRBD1. V was pared by 5 bases and J by 2 bases, with 5 bases of the junction left unmatched. This CDR3 is 15 amino acids long. The germline gives CDR1 MNHNY, CDR2 SVGAGI (reference sequence). CDR3 bases: TGTGCCAGCAGTACAGGACAGGGGGTCAACTATGGCTACACCTTC. This sequence encodes CASSTGQGVNYGYTF.

V gene TRBV18 combines with J gene TRBJ2-5, with 7 bases matching TRBD2. After removal of 9 bases from V and 3 bases from J, the junction contained 10 bases not matched to a gene. CDR1 and CDR2 (germline): KGHSH, LQKENI. The CDR3 is 14 residues long. The CDR3 bases are TGTGCCAGTATGGGAGGGAGGCTGGAAGAGACCCAGTACTTC. Translated, it gives CASMGGRLEETQYF.

V usage is TRBV6-1 and J usage is TRBJ2-3; D possibly corresponds to TRBD2 (7 bases). The germline CDR1 and CDR2 sequences are MNHNS and SASEGT. The CDR3 is 12 amino acids. The V end lost 7 bases, the J end lost 6 bases, and 11 bases lay between the germline ends. CDR3 bases: TGTGCCAGCACCAGGGGAGGGGATACGCAGTATTTT. Its protein product is CASTRGGDTQYF.

The CDR3 DNA is TGCGCCAGCAGCTTGGCGGGCAGGGCAACAGATACGCAGTATTTT. This sequence encodes CASSLAGRATDTQYF. The chain is built from TRBV5-1 and TRBJ2-3; the D gene is possibly TRBD1 (5 bases). Germline V gene sequence: CDR1 SGHRS, CDR2 YFSETQ. This CDR3 is 15 amino acids long. Trimming cost V 0 bases and J 3 bases, with 11 bases left between them.

This chain links TRBV6-5 with TRBJ2-1, with 9 bases matching TRBD2. V was pared by 0 bases and J by 8 bases, with 5 bases of the junction left unmatched. The CDR3 covers 15 residues. Looked up from germline, CDR1 is MNHEY and CDR2 is SVGAGI. CDR3 coding DNA: TGTGCCAGCAGTTACTCTAGCGGGAGTGCCGATGAGCAGTTCTTC. Translation: CASSYSSGSADEQFF.

The gene calls are TRBV9 and TRBJ1-3, with a tentative D call TRBD1 (5 bases). The CDR3 loop spans 14 amino acids. Between the trimmed V and J ends, which lost 0 bases and 1 base, there was a span of 5 bases. The germline V gene encodes CDR1 SGDLS and CDR2 YYNGEE. The CDR3 nucleotides read TGTGCCAGCAGCGTAGAGGGGTCTGGAAACACCATATATTTT. This encodes CASSVEGSGNTIYF.

The genes are TRBV12-5 and TRBJ2-3, with D uncertain. This CDR3 is 12 amino acids long. Germline V gene lookup returns CDR1 LGHNT and CDR2 FRNRAP. V lost 5 bases and J 8 bases, leaving 11 bases between the germline ends. CDR3 DNA sequence: TGTGCTAGTGGTCCCACCCCAGTTACGCAGTATTTT. It specifies CASGPTPVTQYF.

The chain uses TRBV19 and TRBJ2-3; D is perhaps TRBD1 (6 bases). The CDR3 extends over 16 amino acids. The ends were cut back, 1 base at V and 2 bases at J, with 13 bases in the middle. Germline V CDR1 and CDR2: LNHDA, SQIVND (reference sequence). The CDR3 reads CASSIAQGLITDTQYF. The CDR3 region has the DNA TGTGCCAGTAGTATAGCACAGGGCTTAATCACAGATACGCAGTATTTT.

CDR3 protein: CASSLLAGGFNEQFF. In DNA, the CDR3 is TGCGCCAGCAGCCTCCTAGCGGGAGGGTTTAATGAGCAGTTCTTC. The chain recombines TRBV4-1 with TRBJ2-1, with 12 nucleotides matching TRBD2. Germline loops: CDR1 MGHRA, CDR2 YSYEKL. This CDR3 has 15 amino acids. Trimming cost V 4 bases and J 7 bases; bases outside gene matches: 5.

This rearrangement joins TRBV18 to TRBJ2-6, with D perhaps TRBD1 (6 bases). V lost 6 bases and J lost 2, with 8 bases in between. This CDR3 is 14 amino acids long. Looked up from germline, CDR1 is KGHSH and CDR2 is LQKENI. In nucleotides, the CDR3 is TGTGCCAGCTCGCCAGGGGCTGGGGCCAACGTCCTGACTTTC. Protein sequence: CASSPGAGANVLTF.

The V and J genes are TRBV7-9 and TRBJ2-1; perhaps D is TRBD1 or TRBD2 (5 bases each). V was shortened by 4 bases and J by 8 bases, with 9 bases between the two germline ends. Germline V gene sequence: CDR1 SEHNR, CDR2 FQNEAQ (reference sequence). The CDR3 is 12 amino acids. The CDR3 coding sequence is TGTGCCAGCAGCTCACAGGAGGATGAGCAGTTCTTC. Protein product: CASSSQEDEQFF.

The V and J genes are TRBV11-3 and TRBJ2-2; D may be TRBD1 (5 bases). Germline CDR1 SGHNT, CDR2 YENEEA. Between the trimmed V and J ends, which lost 5 bases and 6 bases, there was a span of 10 bases. CDR3 length: 13 amino acids. The CDR3 is CASSPRQSGELFF. In DNA form, the CDR3 reads TGTGCCAGCAGCCCGCGACAGTCCGGGGAGCTGTTTTTT.

This clone was counted once. This chain joins TRBV15 and TRBJ2-6, with 7 bases aligning to TRBD1. V lost 2 bases to trimming and J lost 4 bases; unmatched junction nucleotides: 2. Germline CDR1 reads LNHNV; CDR2 reads YYDKDF (reference sequence). The CDR3 spans 15 residues. The CDR3 DNA follows: TGTGCCACCAGCAGACACAGGGGAGGGGCCAACGTCCTGACTTTC. This sequence encodes CATSRHRGGANVLTF.

The genes are TRBV28 and TRBJ1-5, with D possibly matching TRBD1 (5 bases). From germline, CDR1 is MDHEN and CDR2 SYDVKM. The CDR3 runs to 14 residues. V lost 6 bases to trimming and J lost 0 bases, with 9 bases between them. CDR3 residues: CASRGTLSNQPQHF. CDR3 DNA: TGTGCCAGCAGGGGGACTCTTAGCAATCAGCCCCAGCATTTT.

The chain employs TRBV13 and TRBJ1-1, with no clear D. The CDR3 spans 14 residues. Germline assignment: CDR1 PRHDT and CDR2 FYEKMQ (reference sequence). The V end lost 5 bases, the J end lost 1 base, and 11 bases lay between the germline ends. DNA for the CDR3: TGTGCCAGCAGCCCCCCAGGAGCGAACACTGAAGCTTTCTTT. Translation gives CASSPPGANTEAFF. The complete variable domain, with remaining parts taken from reference TRBV13 and TRBJ1-1, reads AAGVIQSPRHLIKEKRETATLKCYPIPRHDTVYWYQQGPGQDPQFLISFYEKMQSDKGSIPDRFSAQQFSDYHSELNMSSLELGDSALYFCASSPPGANTEAFFGQGTRLTVV.

The chain carries TRBV6-5 and TRBJ2-2; D remains ambiguous. V was clipped by 4 bases and J by 5 bases, with 14 bases between them. The CDR3 covers 15 residues. CDR1 and CDR2 from the germline V gene are MNHEY and SVGAGI. The CDR3 DNA sequence: TGTGCCAGCAGTTCCCCCGTTAGTAGGACCGGGGAGCTGTTTTTT. Translation: CASSSPVSRTGELFF.

This clone was detected only once. This sequence joins TRBV6-5 and TRBJ2-7; tentatively, D is TRBD2 (6 bases). CDR3 length: 13 amino acids. Deletions cut 7 bases from V and 6 bases from J, with 16 bases between. In germline, CDR1 is MNHEY, CDR2 SVGAGI. CDR3: CASTRSGGREQYF. For the CDR3, the DNA is TGTGCCAGCACCCGGAGTGGAGGGCGCGAGCAGTACTTC.

The genes are TRBV11-2 and TRBJ2-7, with a tentative D call TRBD2 (5 bases). V lost 5 bases, J lost 3 bases, and 14 bases lay in between. This CDR3 has 14 residues. CDR1 and CDR2 from the germline V gene are SGHAT and FQNNGV. In DNA form, the CDR3 reads TGTGCCAGCAGCCCGGGGTACTTACTCTACGAGCAGTACTTC. It translates to CASSPGYLLYEQYF. Full variable domain (rest looked up from reference TRBV11-2 and TRBJ2-7): EAGVAQSPRYKIIEKRQSVAFWCNPISGHATLYWYQQILGQGPKLLIQFQNNGVVDDSQLPKDRFSAERLKGVDSTLKIQPAKLEDSAVYLCASSPGYLLYEQYFGPGTRLTVT.

The rearrangement joins TRBV4-1 to TRBJ2-7; D remains ambiguous. V was clipped by 4 bases and J by 6 bases, with 13 bases between them. The length of the CDR3 is 13 residues. CDR1 is MGHRA and CDR2 is YSYEKL in the germline V gene. CDR3 DNA: TGCGCCAGCAGCCTCTCAATTACATCCGAGCAGTACTTC. Amino acid sequence: CASSLSITSEQYF.

This clone appeared a few times. The V call is TRBV30, the J call TRBJ1-2; D not certain. V was cut by 5 bases and J by 10 bases, with 17 bases left in between. Germline V gives CDR1 GTSNPN, CDR2 SVGIG (reference sequence). The CDR3 is 12 amino acids. The CDR3 nucleotides read TGTGCCTGGGCCCCCCCTAGCCGTCACTACACCTTC. Translated: CAWAPPSRHYTF.

The sample holds one count of this clone. The chain combines TRBV9 with TRBJ2-1; tentative D call: TRBD2 (5 bases). Between the trimmed V and J ends, which lost 3 bases and 15 bases, there was a span of 22 bases. Germline V lookup: CDR1 SGDLS, CDR2 YYNGEE. This CDR3 region has 14 residues. CDR3 in amino acids: CASSDGDYELRRFF. The CDR3 DNA reads as TGTGCCAGCAGCGACGGAGACTACGAATTGAGGCGGTTCTTC.